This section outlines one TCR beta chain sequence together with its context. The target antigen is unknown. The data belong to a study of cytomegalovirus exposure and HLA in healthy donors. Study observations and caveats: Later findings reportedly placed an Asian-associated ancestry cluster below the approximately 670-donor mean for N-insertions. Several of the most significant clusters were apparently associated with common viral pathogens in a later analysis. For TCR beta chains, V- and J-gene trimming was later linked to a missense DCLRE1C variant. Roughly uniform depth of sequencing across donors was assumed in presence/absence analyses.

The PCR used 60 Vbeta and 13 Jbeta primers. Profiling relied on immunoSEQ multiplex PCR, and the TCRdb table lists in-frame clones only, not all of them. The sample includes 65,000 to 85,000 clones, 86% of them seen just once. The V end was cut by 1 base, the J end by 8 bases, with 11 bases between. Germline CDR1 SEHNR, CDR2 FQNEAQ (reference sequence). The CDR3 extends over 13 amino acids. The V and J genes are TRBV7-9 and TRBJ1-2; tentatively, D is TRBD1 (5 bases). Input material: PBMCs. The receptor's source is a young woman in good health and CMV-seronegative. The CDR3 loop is CASSLEGLMGYTF. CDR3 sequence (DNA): TGTGCCAGCAGCTTAGAGGGGTTGATGGGCTACACCTTC.